This is a list of T cell receptor beta chains from one sample in a study of Tregs in tolerant kidney transplant recipients. TCRdb's copy holds only in-frame clones and misses some; the assay was immunoSEQ multiplex PCR. The repertoire holds under 300,000 clones, with more than 65% as singletons. What was sequenced was CD4+ T cells from blood. The receptors come from a human donor in good health. Each CDR3 is given with its conserved first and last residue. The D gene is left open where the match is weak. The size entry is marked missing in some rows and otherwise reads once, few, many or a size class.

clone size: NA
J gene: TRBJ2-2
V gene: TRBV9
D gene: NA
CDR3 DNA: TGTGCCAGCAGCGTAGTCCCGATCACCGGGGAGCTGTTTTTT
CDR3 protein: CASSVVPITGELFF

clone size: NA
J gene: TRBJ1-1
V gene: TRBV7-3
D gene: NA
CDR3 DNA: TGTGCCAGCAGCTTGGAGAACACTGAAGCTTTCTTT
CDR3 protein: CASSLENTEAFF

clone size: NA
J gene: TRBJ1-5
V gene: TRBV7-6
D gene: TRBD1
CDR3 DNA: TGTGCCAGCAGCTTATGGGCATACCGGGACAGGGCGAATCAGCCCCAGCATTTT
CDR3 protein: CASSLWAYRDRANQPQHF

clone size: NA
J gene: TRBJ1-3
V gene: TRBV9
D gene: TRBD1
CDR3 DNA: TGTGCCAGCAGCCTAATACAGGGGCCCGGAAACACCATATATTTT
CDR3 protein: CASSLIQGPGNTIYF

clone size: NA
J gene: TRBJ2-2
V gene: TRBV6-4
D gene: NA
CDR3 DNA: TGTGCCAGCAAGGGGTCAGGGAACACCGGGGAGCTGTTTTTT
CDR3 protein: CASKGSGNTGELFF

clone size: few
J gene: TRBJ2-1
V gene: TRBV6-6
D gene: NA
CDR3 DNA: TGTGCCAGCAGTTACTCGAACACAGATGAGCAGTTCTTC
CDR3 protein: CASSYSNTDEQFF

clone size: NA
J gene: TRBJ2-3
V gene: TRBV5-6
D gene: NA
CDR3 DNA: TGTGCCAGCAGCTTGCGGCGGTACGCAGATACGCAGTATTTT
CDR3 protein: CASSLRRYADTQYF

clone size: NA
J gene: TRBJ2-2
V gene: TRBV18
D gene: NA
CDR3 DNA: TGTGCCAGCTCGCCCGGGAGTCCGAACACCGGGGAGCTGTTTTTT
CDR3 protein: CASSPGSPNTGELFF

clone size: NA
J gene: TRBJ1-5
V gene: TRBV2
D gene: NA
CDR3 DNA: TGTGCCAGCGGGACGGACCATCAGCCCCAGCATTTT
CDR3 protein: CASGTDHQPQHF

clone size: once
J gene: TRBJ2-2
V gene: TRBV11-2
D gene: NA
CDR3 DNA: TGTGCCAGCCGCGGGGCACCAATCAACACCGGGGAGCTGTTTTTT
CDR3 protein: CASRGAPINTGELFF

clone size: few
J gene: TRBJ1-2
V gene: TRBV7-2
D gene: NA
CDR3 DNA: TGTGCCAGCAGCTTAGATCGGTTAGTGAGTGGCTACACCTTC
CDR3 protein: CASSLDRLVSGYTF

clone size: NA
J gene: TRBJ1-3
V gene: TRBV30
D gene: NA
CDR3 DNA: TGTGCCTGGAGCTCCGGCACGGCGGGAAACACCATATATTTT
CDR3 protein: CAWSSGTAGNTIYF

clone size: once
J gene: TRBJ2-7
V gene: TRBV11-2
D gene: NA
CDR3 DNA: TGTGCCAGCAGCTTAGGTTTGATGTCCTACGAGCAGTACTTC
CDR3 protein: CASSLGLMSYEQYF

clone size: NA
J gene: TRBJ2-7
V gene: TRBV6-5
D gene: TRBD1
CDR3 DNA: TGTGCCAGCAGTTTAGTGGGACAGGGGGGATACGAGCAGTACTTC
CDR3 protein: CASSLVGQGGYEQYF

clone size: NA
J gene: TRBJ1-2
V gene: TRBV5-6
D gene: NA
CDR3 DNA: TGTGCCAGCAGCTTGGGTACGGCAGCTAACTATGGCTACACCTTC
CDR3 protein: CASSLGTAANYGYTF

clone size: NA
J gene: TRBJ2-6
V gene: TRBV5-1
D gene: TRBD1
CDR3 DNA: TGCGCCAGCAGCCTACGGACAGGGGGCCCCAGCTCTGGGGCCAACGTCCTGACTTTC
CDR3 protein: CASSLRTGGPSSGANVLTF

clone size: NA
J gene: TRBJ1-4
V gene: TRBV6-5
D gene: NA
CDR3 DNA: TGTGCCAGCAGTGAACTAACGCAAGGAAAACTGTTTTTT
CDR3 protein: CASSELTQGKLFF

clone size: few
J gene: TRBJ1-2
V gene: TRBV28
D gene: NA
CDR3 DNA: TGTGCCAGCAGCCGCCCAGGGCGGGTTTATGGCTACACCTTC
CDR3 protein: CASSRPGRVYGYTF

clone size: once
J gene: TRBJ2-5
V gene: TRBV5-1
D gene: NA
CDR3 DNA: TGCGCCAGCAGCTTGGATACTAGCAGAAAGCAAGAGACCCAGTACTTC
CDR3 protein: CASSLDTSRKQETQYF

clone size: NA
J gene: TRBJ1-2
V gene: TRBV5-4
D gene: NA
CDR3 DNA: TGTGCCAGCAGCCCAGGTGGATTCAACTATGGCTACACCTTC
CDR3 protein: CASSPGGFNYGYTF

clone size: NA
J gene: TRBJ2-7
V gene: TRBV5-1
D gene: TRBD1
CDR3 DNA: TGCGCCAGCAGCCCACAGGGGGCTATCTACGAGCAGTACTTC
CDR3 protein: CASSPQGAIYEQYF

clone size: NA
J gene: TRBJ1-5
V gene: TRBV19
D gene: NA
CDR3 DNA: TGTGCCAGTAGTCGCCTCGGCAATCAGCCCCAGCATTTT
CDR3 protein: CASSRLGNQPQHF

clone size: once
J gene: TRBJ2-1
V gene: TRBV19
D gene: TRBD2
CDR3 DNA: TGTGCCAGTAGTGTTATAGCGGGAGGATTCAATGAGCAGTTCTTC
CDR3 protein: CASSVIAGGFNEQFF

clone size: few
J gene: TRBJ1-1
V gene: TRBV7-9
D gene: NA
CDR3 DNA: TGTGCCAGCTACCCAAGAGGAGGCCGGGGGGAAGCTTTCTTT
CDR3 protein: CASYPRGGRGEAFF

clone size: NA
J gene: TRBJ2-3
V gene: TRBV18
D gene: NA
CDR3 DNA: TGTGCCAGCTCACCACGCCGGGCAGATACGCAGTATTTT
CDR3 protein: CASSPRRADTQYF

clone size: once
J gene: TRBJ2-3
V gene: TRBV13
D gene: TRBD2
CDR3 DNA: TGTGCCAGCAGCTTTCGGACTAGCGGGGGGGCGAGCACAGATACGCAGTATTTT
CDR3 protein: CASSFRTSGGASTDTQYF

clone size: NA
J gene: TRBJ1-3
V gene: TRBV6-8
D gene: TRBD1
CDR3 DNA: TGTGCCAGCAGTTACCCCGGGACAGGGTCAGGAAACACCATATATTTT
CDR3 protein: CASSYPGTGSGNTIYF

clone size: NA
J gene: TRBJ2-5
V gene: TRBV6-1
D gene: NA
CDR3 DNA: TGTGCCAGCAGTGAAGCCCCACGGGCCAGAGAGACCCAGTACTTC
CDR3 protein: CASSEAPRARETQYF

clone size: few
J gene: TRBJ1-4
V gene: TRBV6-6
D gene: NA
CDR3 DNA: TGTGCCAGCAGTTACTCGAGATTACCTCCTAATGAAAAACTGTTTTTT
CDR3 protein: CASSYSRLPPNEKLFF

clone size: few
J gene: TRBJ2-3
V gene: TRBV5-1
D gene: TRBD2
CDR3 DNA: TGCGCCAGCAGCAATAGCGGGGGGGCAGATACGCAGTATTTT
CDR3 protein: CASSNSGGADTQYF

clone size: NA
J gene: TRBJ2-7
V gene: TRBV6-1
D gene: NA
CDR3 DNA: TGTGCCAGCACCAGGGGGGTAGCGGGATACGAGCAGTACTTC
CDR3 protein: CASTRGVAGYEQYF

clone size: NA
J gene: TRBJ1-5
V gene: TRBV18
D gene: NA
CDR3 DNA: TGTGCCAGCTCACTGGGTCAGGTCGATAGCAATCAGCCCCAGCATTTT
CDR3 protein: CASSLGQVDSNQPQHF

clone size: NA
J gene: TRBJ2-3
V gene: TRBV4-1
D gene: TRBD1
CDR3 DNA: TGCGCCAGCAGCCAAGAGAAATTACTCTGGGGGCAGGGGGCAGATACGCAGTATTTT
CDR3 protein: CASSQEKLLWGQGADTQYF

clone size: NA
J gene: TRBJ2-7
V gene: TRBV6-1
D gene: TRBD1
CDR3 DNA: TGTGCCAGCACCCCGGACAGGGCCCCCTACGAGCAGTACTTC
CDR3 protein: CASTPDRAPYEQYF

clone size: once
J gene: TRBJ1-2
V gene: TRBV5-1
D gene: NA
CDR3 DNA: TGCGCCAGCAGCACCCACCAGGGAAACTATGGCTACACCTTC
CDR3 protein: CASSTHQGNYGYTF

clone size: NA
J gene: TRBJ2-6
V gene: TRBV5-4
D gene: NA
CDR3 DNA: TGTGCCAGCAGCTCCCAAAGGGGGAACTCTGGGGCCAACGTCCTGACTTTC
CDR3 protein: CASSSQRGNSGANVLTF

clone size: NA
J gene: TRBJ2-7
V gene: TRBV5-1
D gene: TRBD2
CDR3 DNA: TGCGCCAGCAGCCTGGGACTAGCGGGAGACGAGCAGTACTTC
CDR3 protein: CASSLGLAGDEQYF

clone size: NA
J gene: TRBJ2-1
V gene: TRBV7-2
D gene: TRBD2
CDR3 DNA: TGTGCCAGCAGCCCCGTAGCGGGGGGGCAGCAGTTCTTC
CDR3 protein: CASSPVAGGQQFF

clone size: NA
J gene: TRBJ1-1
V gene: TRBV29-1
D gene: NA
CDR3 DNA: TGCAGCGCCTCCCATGCTGAAGCTTTCTTT
CDR3 protein: CSASHAEAFF

clone size: once
J gene: TRBJ2-7
V gene: TRBV18
D gene: TRBD2
CDR3 DNA: TGTGCCAGCTCACCTGCCGGACTAGCGGGAGCCGGCCGGTACGAGCAGTACTTC
CDR3 protein: CASSPAGLAGAGRYEQYF

clone size: NA
J gene: TRBJ1-1
V gene: TRBV7-3
D gene: NA
CDR3 DNA: TGTGCCAGCAGCGCTAACAACAGGGCAATGAACACTGAAGCTTTCTTT
CDR3 protein: CASSANNRAMNTEAFF

clone size: NA
J gene: TRBJ2-6
V gene: TRBV6-1
D gene: NA
CDR3 DNA: TGTGCCAGCAGGGGGGGCTCTGGGGCCAACGTCCTGACTTTC
CDR3 protein: CASRGGSGANVLTF